This section outlines one T cell receptor (beta chain) sequence together with its context. The antigen is not known. The data were taken from a study of CD8+CD57+ T cells in acquired aplastic anemia. Across the study: DNA from sorted CD4+ and CD8+ cells averaged approximately 3.2 ug. Study-level points and caveats: Both patients and controls carried the same twenty-nine CD8+ CDR3 sequences.

The length of the CDR3 is 13 residues. In germline, CDR1 is SGDLS, CDR2 YYNGEE. V lost 0 bases and J lost 8, with 11 bases in between. Genomic DNA, serving as template, underwent TCR beta VDJ and CDR3 profiling. From the reads, TCRdb called clonotypes with MiXCR, one entry per CDR3 protein. This sample carries 250,000 to 300,000 distinct CDR3 sequences, 56% of them seen once, and the ten largest clones take 8%. The rearrangement joins TRBV9 to TRBJ1-1; D is uncertain. The receptor was isolated from a human donor with severe aplastic anemia or a healthy control (not recorded which). The sample consisted of sorted CD4+, CD8+, or CD8+CD57+ T cells (not recorded which) from PBMCs. The CDR3: CASSVDEGTEAFF. CDR3 bases: TGTGCCAGCAGCGTAGATGAGGGAACCGAAGCTTTCTTT.